A single sample gave rise to the 26 T cell receptor beta chains below, sequenced in a study of T cell repertoires in cytomegalovirus infection. A single record per CDR3 protein comes from TCRdb applying MiXCR to the reads. This sample has 740,000 or so distinct CDR3 sequences, with 35% to 40% found just once. The sequenced sample consisted of PBMCs. These TCRs come from a human donor in good health (CMV status not recorded). Some clones in this sample may be carry-over from other donors' samples.

This clonotype appeared once. The gene calls are TRBV28 and TRBJ2-1; D ambiguous. V was cut by 0 bases and J by 11 bases, with 8 bases left in between. CDR3 length: 12 residues. Germline CDR1 is MDHEN and CDR2 is SYDVKM. The CDR3 spells CASSLWRSQQFF. CDR3 DNA: TGTGCCAGCAGTTTATGGCGGAGCCAGCAGTTCTTC.

This sequence joins TRBV6-8 and TRBJ1-5, with D possibly matching TRBD1 (5 bases). CDR1 and CDR2 (germline): MNHGY, SAAAGT. Trimming stripped 5 bases from V and 6 bases from J, with 17 bases between. This CDR3 contains 15 residues. CDR3 region: CASSPHDRVGQPQHF. The CDR3 nucleotides are TGTGCCAGCAGTCCCCATGACAGAGTAGGTCAGCCCCAGCATTTT.

This clonotype was observed many times. This chain links TRBV7-9 with TRBJ1-1, with no clear D. Germline loops: CDR1 SEHNR, CDR2 FQNEAQ (reference sequence). CDR3 length equals 12 residues. V lost 7 bases and J lost 1, with 7 bases in between. DNA of the CDR3: TGTGCCAGCACCACCTCGAACACTGAAGCTTTCTTT. Amino acids: CASTTSNTEAFF.

This clonotype appeared a single time. The chain carries TRBV7-3 and TRBJ2-5, with D perhaps TRBD1 (6 bases). With 5 bases removed from V and 1 base from J, the gap between germline ends came to 14 bases. CDR1 and CDR2 (germline): SGHTA, FQGTGA. The CDR3 loop spans 15 amino acids. As DNA, the CDR3 is TGTGCCAGCAGCGCTACTAGGACAGCCCAAGAGACCCAGTACTTC. It is translated as CASSATRTAQETQYF.

The CDR3 loop is CASSTDLEQFF. As DNA, the CDR3 is TGTGCCAGCAGCACCGACCTCGAGCAGTTCTTC. The chain uses TRBV5-6 and TRBJ2-1, with D unclear. The germline CDR1 and CDR2 sequences are SGHDT and YYEEEE. V was trimmed by 4 bases and J by 10 bases, leaving 9 bases between them. The length of the CDR3 is 11 residues.

This clonotype was recorded a few times. This rearrangement joins TRBV7-8 to TRBJ1-1; D remains ambiguous. V lost 1 base to trimming and J lost 1 base, with 13 bases between them. The germline V gene has CDR1 SGHVS and CDR2 FQNEAQ. The CDR3 length is 16 residues. CDR3 residues: CASSLGRLRTNTEAFF. Here the CDR3 DNA reads TGTGCCAGCAGCTTAGGACGTCTACGGACGAACACTGAAGCTTTCTTT.

The V gene is TRBV27, the J gene TRBJ2-7; D is undetermined. V shed 4 bases and J shed 3 bases, with 22 bases lying between them. CDR3 size: 17 residues. Germline V gene lookup returns CDR1 MNHEY and CDR2 SMNVEV (reference sequence). CDR3 sequence reads: CASSSRIAQRPIYEQYF. The CDR3 DNA reads TGTGCCAGCAGTTCGAGGATAGCTCAACGACCGATCTACGAGCAGTACTTC.

The CDR3 here is CASSTKQTSGNTIYF. In DNA form, the CDR3 reads TGTGCCAGCAGCACCAAACAGACCTCTGGAAACACCATATATTTT. The rearrangement uses TRBV7-9 and TRBJ1-3; the D is unclear. Germline CDR1 SEHNR, CDR2 FQNEAQ (reference sequence). V dropped 5 bases and J dropped 0 bases, with 11 bases sitting between them. The CDR3 totals 15 residues.

The chain combines TRBV6-8 with TRBJ2-3; D remains ambiguous. With 2 bases removed from V and 2 bases from J, the gap between germline ends came to 11 bases. The germline gives CDR1 MNHGY, CDR2 SAAAGT. The CDR3 is 15 residues long. This chain's CDR3 is CASSYGSAATDTQYF. CDR3 in DNA: TGTGCCAGCAGTTACGGATCGGCAGCCACAGATACGCAGTATTTT.

This clonotype has a handful of counts. This chain joins TRBV28 and TRBJ1-2; 11 positions agree with TRBD1. The germline CDR1 and CDR2 sequences are MDHEN and SYDVKM. Trimming at V came to 5 bases and at J to 3 bases, leaving 5 bases not matched to a gene. The CDR3 extends over 15 amino acids. As DNA, the CDR3 is TGTGCCAGCAGTGGACAGGGGGCTGGGGACTATGGCTACACCTTC. It specifies CASSGQGAGDYGYTF.

This clonotype was found a few times. This sequence joins TRBV28 and TRBJ2-7, with D possibly being TRBD1 or TRBD2 (6 bases each). The CDR3 sequence is 11 residues long. Trimming took off 5 bases at V and 5 bases at J, with 7 bases between the two ends. Germline V gives CDR1 MDHEN, CDR2 SYDVKM. The CDR3 protein is CASSRGHEQYF. The CDR3 DNA is TGTGCCAGCAGTCGGGGGCACGAGCAGTACTTC.

This clonotype has more than one count but fewer than ten. The gene calls are TRBV27 and TRBJ2-3; D tentatively reads TRBD1 or TRBD2 (5 bases each). V gave up 6 bases and J gave up 5 bases, with 18 bases separating them. The germline V gene encodes CDR1 MNHEY and CDR2 SMNVEV (reference sequence). This CDR3 is 15 amino acids long. In DNA, the CDR3 is TGTGCCAGCAGCCCCGGGACCTTGCCGGTAGATACGCAGTATTTT. Protein: CASSPGTLPVDTQYF.

This clonotype was seen many times. This chain connects TRBV7-2 to TRBJ1-2; a possible D gene is TRBD1 (6 bases). Trimming shortened V by 5 bases and J by 6 bases, and 19 bases separated the two germline ends. This CDR3 is 15 amino acids long. Germline assignment: CDR1 SGHTA and CDR2 FQGNSA. In nucleotides, the CDR3 is TGTGCCAGCAGCCCCCAGACACACAGGGCGGATGGCTACACCTTC. This gives the protein CASSPQTHRADGYTF.

The sample holds a few counts of this clonotype. This chain joins TRBV20-1 and TRBJ1-5; 7 bases line up with TRBD1. CDR1 DFQATT and CDR2 SNEGSKA come from the germline V gene (reference sequence). The ends lost 3 bases at V and 4 bases at J; junction bases unmatched: 0. The CDR3 extends over 12 amino acids. The CDR3 bases are TGCAGTGCTAGGACAGGGAATCAGCCCCAGCATTTT. It codes for CSARTGNQPQHF.

A few counts support this clonotype. The J gene is TRBJ2-7, the V gene TRBV9; 7 bases line up with TRBD1. Per the germline V gene, CDR1 is SGDLS and CDR2 is YYNGEE. Losses at the gene ends were 4 bases for V and 0 bases for J; bases not matched to a gene: 7. CDR3 size: 15 residues. CDR3 coding DNA: TGTGCCAGCAGCCCGAACTACAGGGGCTCCTACGAGCAGTACTTC. It codes for CASSPNYRGSYEQYF.

V usage is TRBV4-3 and J usage is TRBJ1-1; D is uncertain. This CDR3 has 14 amino acids. V was pared by 3 bases and J by 3 bases, with 11 bases between. The germline gives CDR1 LGHNA, CDR2 YSLEER. The CDR3 loop is CASSHRRRDTEAFF. The CDR3 nucleotides are TGCGCCAGCAGCCACCGGCGGAGAGACACTGAAGCTTTCTTT.

This clonotype was observed at least ten times. The V call is TRBV12-3 or TRBV12-4, the J call TRBJ2-5; D ambiguous. Trimming pared 1 base from V and 3 bases from J, leaving 6 bases between. The CDR3 sequence is 13 residues long. The CDR3, as DNA: TGTGCCAGCAGTTTAGGGGGAAAAGAGACCCAGTACTTC. This gives the protein CASSLGGKETQYF.

CDR3 sequence (DNA): TGTGCCAGCTCCTCGGGGGCGGGCAATCAGCCCCAGCATTTT. It specifies CASSSGAGNQPQHF. The V call is TRBV28, the J call TRBJ1-5; TRBD1 might be the D (6 bases). V lost 8 bases and J 2 bases, leaving 13 bases between the germline ends. This CDR3 region has 14 residues. Per germline, CDR1 MDHEN and CDR2 SYDVKM. The full variable domain, rest sourced from reference TRBV28 and TRBJ1-5, is DVKVTQSSRYLVKRTGEKVFLECVQDMDHENMFWYRQDPGLGLRLIYFSYDVKMKEKGDIPEGYSVSREKKERFSLILESASTNQTSMYLCASSSGAGNQPQHFGDGTRLSIL.

This clonotype came up a few times. V usage is TRBV4-2 and J usage is TRBJ2-1; 10 bases are shared with TRBD2. Trimming removed 4 bases from V and 0 bases from J; junction bases left unmatched: 9. Germline V gene sequence: CDR1 LGHNA, CDR2 YNFKEQ. CDR3 length equals 18 residues. CDR3: CASSLGSGGISSYNEQFF. CDR3 nucleotides: TGTGCCAGCAGCCTCGGTAGCGGGGGGATTAGCTCCTACAATGAGCAGTTCTTC.

This clonotype was observed a handful of times. The chain has TRBV28 and TRBJ1-1, with TRBD1 as a possible D gene (5 bases). This CDR3 is 15 amino acids long. Germline V CDR1 and CDR2: MDHEN, SYDVKM. V dropped 5 bases and J dropped 2 bases, with 15 bases sitting between them. The CDR3 coding sequence is TGTGCCAGCAGTCCCGGACACAATTCCAACACTGAAGCTTTCTTT. It codes for CASSPGHNSNTEAFF.

On this clonotype itself: One end of the junction varies from germline; a read error may be responsible. The J gene is TRBJ2-3, the V gene TRBV7-3; the match to TRBD1 covers 8 bases. From germline, CDR1 is SGHTA and CDR2 FQGTGA. The CDR3 length is 18 residues. CDR3 region: CASSFRLGQGASKDTQDF. DNA of the CDR3: TGTGCCAGCAGCTTCCGCTTGGGGCAGGGGGCTAGCAAAGATACGCAGGATTTT.

This clonotype was counted a few times. The chain couples TRBV19 to TRBJ2-7; TRBD1 or TRBD2 may be the D gene (6 bases each). This CDR3 is 14 amino acids long. Germline V gene data show CDR1 as LNHDA and CDR2 as SQIVND (reference sequence). Trimming took off 7 bases at V and 5 bases at J, with 18 bases between the two ends. This CDR3 is CASNPGGRGHEQYF. The DNA of the CDR3 is TGTGCCAGTAACCCCGGGGGCAGGGGCCACGAGCAGTACTTC.

As for this clonotype: Since a much larger clone is just one base distant, this may be a read error. The chain couples TRBV7-2 to TRBJ2-5; D remains ambiguous. The germline V gene encodes CDR1 SGHTA and CDR2 FQGNSA. This CDR3 contains 15 residues. The V gene lost 1 base and the J gene lost 4 bases, with 13 bases spanning the gap. CDR3 residues: CASSLDGRWLETQYF. CDR3 sequence (DNA): TGTGCCAGCAGCTTAGACGGCAGGTGGCTAGAGACCCAGTACTTC.

The rearrangement joins TRBV20-1 to TRBJ1-1; D is possibly TRBD1 (5 bases). Per the germline V gene, CDR1 is DFQATT and CDR2 is SNEGSKA (reference sequence). There are 17 residues in the CDR3. Trimming took off 4 bases at V and 1 base at J, with 22 bases between the two ends. CDR3 loop: CSAKPGGNGGSNTEAFF. Here the CDR3 DNA reads TGCAGTGCTAAACCCGGGGGGAACGGGGGTTCGAACACTGAAGCTTTCTTT.

The chain couples TRBV19 to TRBJ2-4, with 11 nucleotides matching TRBD1. This CDR3 is built from 14 residues. Germline assignment: CDR1 LNHDA and CDR2 SQIVND (reference sequence). Losses at the gene ends were 4 bases for V and 8 bases for J; bases not matched to a gene: 4. In DNA, the CDR3 is TGTGCCAGTAGTAAGGGACAGGGGGTGGACATTCAGTACTTC. This gives the protein CASSKGQGVDIQYF.

The V gene is TRBV20-1, the J gene TRBJ1-1; perhaps TRBD1 as D (5 bases). The V and J ends lost 6 bases and 0 bases respectively, with 20 bases between them. The CDR3 runs to 16 residues. In germline, CDR1 is DFQATT, CDR2 SNEGSKA (reference sequence). Written as DNA, the CDR3 is TGCAGTGCCCCGGGACGGGCGACGAGGGTGAACACTGAAGCTTTCTTT. This codes for CSAPGRATRVNTEAFF.